Listed below are T cell receptor beta chains from one sample, sequenced in a study of blood T cell repertoires in COVID-19. Sequenced by immunoSEQ multiplex PCR; TCRdb stores in-frame clones only, minus some. The sample shows 75,000 to 100,000 clones, around 82% of them seen only once. Material: peripheral blood. The receptors were gathered from a man aged 45-60 years with active or convalescent COVID-19. Each CDR3 is given without its conserved first and last residue. D genes are given only for firm matches.

D gene	J gene	V gene	CDR3 protein
-	TRBJ2-5	TRBV15	ATSRLRETQY
-	TRBJ1-1	TRBV3-1/TRBV3-2	ASSQSGRTEAF
-	TRBJ1-6	TRBV15	ATSSESRESPLH
-	TRBJ1-5	TRBV19	ASSSGVGQPQH
-	TRBJ1-2	TRBV5-1	ASSLDPRYGYT
TRBD1	TRBJ1-4	TRBV5-8	ASRKGQALTNEKLF
-	TRBJ2-3	TRBV29-1	SVIGGGSTDTQY
-	TRBJ2-1	TRBV24-1	ATSDQTPRDYNEQF
-	TRBJ2-1	TRBV5-1	ASSSTGTPNNEQF
-	TRBJ1-3	TRBV7-4	ASRTDSSSGNTIY
-	TRBJ1-4	TRBV3-1/TRBV3-2	ASSQDLEEKLF
TRBD1	TRBJ1-2	TRBV6-5	ASSYSGTGPYGYT
TRBD1	TRBJ2-7	TRBV13	ASSYGDRSYEQY
-	TRBJ1-3	TRBV6-2/TRBV6-3	ASSYWTASGNTIY
-	TRBJ1-4	TRBV2	ASTHPDRQEKLF
TRBD1	TRBJ2-1	TRBV10-3	AAHDRDRTLNEQF
-	TRBJ1-5	TRBV28	ASRGGSNQPQH
-	TRBJ1-2	TRBV5-6	ASTLADSYGYT
TRBD1	TRBJ2-2	TRBV5-5	ASSQGTANTGELF
TRBD1	TRBJ2-7	TRBV25-1	ASSDSGTGLREQY
TRBD1	TRBJ1-6	TRBV5-6	ASSFRDRGNSPLH
-	TRBJ1-4	TRBV4-2	ASSQSGNEKLF
TRBD1	TRBJ1-1	TRBV28	ASITYHRGGTEAF
TRBD1	TRBJ2-3	TRBV24-1	ATSDRDSRTDTQY
TRBD1	TRBJ1-2	TRBV7-9	ASSFEGADYGYT
TRBD1	TRBJ2-7	TRBV27	ASSFGGQGREQY
-	TRBJ2-6	TRBV5-1	ASSLEGFSGANVLT
-	TRBJ1-5	TRBV6-4	ASSASLEQPQH
-	TRBJ1-6	TRBV30	AWKRGLSNSPLH
-	TRBJ1-2	TRBV4-1	ASSQVVPLGGHGYT
-	TRBJ1-5	TRBV6-6	ASSYSEDNQPQH
TRBD2	TRBJ2-7	TRBV19	AAGGGTEQY
-	TRBJ2-1	TRBV4-1	ASSRTDRENFNEQF
TRBD1	TRBJ2-1	TRBV3-1/TRBV3-2	ASSQAGTDNEQF
TRBD1	TRBJ2-7	TRBV15	ATSRGQGFNEQY
TRBD1	TRBJ2-2	TRBV6-5	ASNPGTGNTGELF
TRBD1	TRBJ1-1	TRBV9	ASSVVGTGWATEAF
TRBD1	TRBJ1-4	TRBV30	ASGTEGTTNEKLF
TRBD2	TRBJ2-5	TRBV6-5	ASMASGRPGETQY
TRBD2	TRBJ2-1	TRBV25-1	ASSESGLAGGRNNEQF
TRBD1	TRBJ2-6	TRBV4-3	ASSRDRGPSSGANVLT
-	TRBJ2-3	TRBV19	ATGVAGTDTQY
-	TRBJ2-7	TRBV28	ASRVPGETYEQY
-	TRBJ1-2	TRBV9	ALNVRRRGYGYT
-	TRBJ1-3	TRBV19	ASTGPSGNTIY